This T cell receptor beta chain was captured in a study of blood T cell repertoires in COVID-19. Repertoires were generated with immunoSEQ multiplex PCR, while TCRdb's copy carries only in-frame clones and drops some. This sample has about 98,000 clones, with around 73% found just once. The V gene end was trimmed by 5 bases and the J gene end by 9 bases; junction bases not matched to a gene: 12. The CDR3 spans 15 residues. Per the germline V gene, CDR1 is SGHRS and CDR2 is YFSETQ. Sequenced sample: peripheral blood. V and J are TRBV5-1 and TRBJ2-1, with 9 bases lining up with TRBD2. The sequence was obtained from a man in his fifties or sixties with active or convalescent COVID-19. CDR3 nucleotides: TGCGCCAGCAGAAGGCCGGGACTAGCTAAAGGTGAGCAGTTCTTC. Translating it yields CASRRPGLAKGEQFF.